This T cell receptor beta chain comes out of a study of Ad26.COV2.S vaccination and SARS-CoV-2 variants. Here immunoSEQ multiplex PCR was the method, and the copy in TCRdb shows in-frame clones only, minus some. The data hold some 250,000 clones, with roughly 90% observed a single time. Treatment specified: over 15 received Ad26.COV2.S at low or high dose, single or two shots; 5 received placebo; per-sample allocation not given. The study sampled participants on day 63 after the first vaccine or placebo injection. A Boston donor was an adult aged 18-55 years. CDR3 length equals 17 residues. V lost 5 bases to trimming and J lost 7 bases, with 21 bases between them. Germline values: CDR1 MNHEY, CDR2 SMNVEV (reference sequence).

This clonotype originated in a person between 18 and 60 years old who received the Ad26.COV2.S COVID-19 vaccine or a placebo. The material sequenced was peripheral blood, taken in a trial of Ad26.COV2.S vaccine versus placebo. The V gene is TRBV27, the J gene TRBJ1-6, with D tentatively TRBD1 (5 bases). This CDR3 reads CASSQTSTGPYNSPLHF. CDR3 nucleotides: TGTGCCAGCAGTCAGACCTCTACAGGTCCGTACAATTCACCCCTCCACTTT.